These 29 T cell receptor beta chains were all obtained from the same sample, sequenced in a study of regulatory T cells in long-lasting Graves disease. The sample's time point: newly diagnosed GD, antithyroid drugs for less than 3 months. Preparation of the TCR library used RNA extracted from PBMCs. Assembly of TCR beta libraries relied on iRepertoire HTBI primers together with Arm-PCR of CDR3 regions. In TCRdb, the multiplex PCR reads were re-called with MiXCR into one record per CDR3 protein. The data show approximately 540,000 distinct CDR3 sequences, 12% seen once. These same data were also listed under a study on T cells in Graves' hyperthyroidism and ophthalmopathy.

The sample here was peripheral blood mononuclear cells (PBMCs), taken at new diagnosis, from a patient treated with antithyroid drugs. The receptor source for this set is a woman between 25 and 40 years old with Graves disease.

This clonotype was counted ten times or more. This rearrangement joins TRBV3-1 to TRBJ1-1; 7 positions agree with TRBD1. CDR3 length equals 16 residues. Trimming removed 3 bases from V and 0 bases from J; junction bases left unmatched: 7. Germline CDR1 is LGHDT and CDR2 is YNNKEL (reference sequence). The chain's CDR3 is CASSQGTALMNTEAFF. The CDR3 DNA follows: TGTGCCAGCAGCCAGGGGACAGCCCTTATGAACACTGAAGCTTTCTTT.

The rearrangement links TRBV28 to TRBJ1-2; D uncertain. The V end was cut by 6 bases, the J end by 1 base, with 12 bases between. CDR3 length: 14 residues. Per the germline V gene, CDR1 is MDHEN and CDR2 is SYDVKM. CDR3 amino acids: CASRNSGRNYGYTF. CDR3 sequence (DNA): TGTGCCAGCAGAAATTCGGGCCGTAACTATGGCTACACCTTC.

Ten or more counts support this clonotype. The chain has TRBV5-4 and TRBJ2-7; tentatively, D is TRBD2 (6 bases). V shed 5 bases and J shed 3 bases, with 15 bases lying between them. CDR3 size: 14 residues. CDR1 SGHNT and CDR2 YYREEE come from the germline V gene (reference sequence). The CDR3 here is CASRAGRDRYEQYF. Here the CDR3 DNA reads TGTGCCAGCAGGGCCGGGCGGGACCGCTACGAGCAGTACTTC.

This clonotype was observed a handful of times. The chain has TRBV28 and TRBJ2-7; D gene ambiguous. CDR3 length: 10 residues. Germline V gene lookup returns CDR1 MDHEN and CDR2 SYDVKM. Deletions cut 7 bases from V and 4 bases from J, with 5 bases between. The CDR3 coding sequence is TGTGCCAGCAAAGGATACGAGCAGTACTTC. Translation gives CASKGYEQYF.

The sample holds many counts of this clonotype. The gene calls are TRBV7-2 and TRBJ1-1; D is perhaps TRBD1 (6 bases). CDR3 length: 14 residues. Germline assignment: CDR1 SGHTA and CDR2 FQGNSA. V was pared by 4 bases and J by 2 bases, with 11 bases between. The CDR3 here is CASSSQGTNTEAFF. CDR3 DNA: TGTGCCAGCAGCTCCCAGGGGACCAACACTGAAGCTTTCTTT.

Here the CDR3 reads CAISETGGLRQPQHF. CDR3 sequence (DNA): TGTGCCATCAGTGAGACAGGGGGGCTCCGACAGCCCCAGCATTTT. The chain recombines TRBV10-3 with TRBJ1-5; 8 bases agree with TRBD1. The CDR3 is made up of 15 amino acids. With 2 bases clipped from V and 7 bases from J, the junction kept 7 bases outside the gene matches. CDR1 is ENHRY, CDR2 SYGVKD, per germline.

This clonotype came up many times. The J gene is TRBJ2-1, the V gene TRBV27; no definite D call. Trimming cost V 0 bases and J 0 bases, with 12 bases left between them. Germline V CDR1 and CDR2: MNHEY, SMNVEV (reference sequence). The CDR3 contains 17 residues. The CDR3 region has the DNA TGTGCCAGCAGTTTATCGAACGAGCCCAGCTCCTACAATGAGCAGTTCTTC. Protein: CASSLSNEPSSYNEQFF.

This clonotype showed up many times. The chain employs TRBV28 and TRBJ2-3; tentative D call: TRBD1 (5 bases). Germline assignment: CDR1 MDHEN and CDR2 SYDVKM. The CDR3 is 14 residues long. V gave up 1 base and J gave up 2 bases, with 7 bases separating them. CDR3: CASSLYRTTDTQYF. DNA of the CDR3: TGTGCCAGCAGTTTATACAGGACCACAGATACGCAGTATTTT.

This clonotype was seen many times. J is TRBJ2-1 and V is TRBV13; 9 positions match TRBD2. Germline CDR1 PRHDT, CDR2 FYEKMQ (reference sequence). Trimming at V came to 5 bases and at J to 9 bases, leaving 14 bases not matched to a gene. The CDR3 has 16 amino acids. CDR3 region: CASSDRPGGRAGEQFF. DNA for the CDR3: TGTGCCAGCAGCGACCGTCCCGGCGGGAGGGCGGGTGAGCAGTTCTTC.

This clonotype was found a few times. Given a much more abundant clone one base away, this may be a read error. The chain employs TRBV19 and TRBJ2-1; the match to TRBD2 covers 8 bases. CDR1 and CDR2 from the germline V gene are LNHDA and SQIVND (reference sequence). The CDR3 has 18 amino acids. J was trimmed by 0 bases and V by 5 bases; bases with no gene match: 12. The CDR3 DNA reads TGTGCCAGTAGTGTAGGCCTAGCGGGCCTGAGCTCCTACAATGAGCAGTTCTTC. This translates into CASSVGLAGLSSYNEQFF.

This clonotype was detected many times. The gene calls are TRBV2 and TRBJ1-2, with no clear D. V shed 4 bases and J shed 7 bases, with 10 bases lying between them. The CDR3 totals 12 residues. Germline-derived CDR1 and CDR2 are SNHLY and FYNNEI. The CDR3 spells CASSVHGSGYTF. CDR3 DNA: TGTGCCAGCAGTGTACATGGGAGTGGCTACACCTTC.

The gene calls are TRBV29-1 and TRBJ1-3; D remains ambiguous. The CDR3 is made up of 12 amino acids. Germline CDR1 and CDR2: SQVTM and ANQGSEA. CDR3 amino acids: CARRGSGNTIYF. As DNA, the CDR3 is TGCGCTCGCCGGGGATCTGGAAACACCATATATTTT.

This clonotype was recorded at least ten times. The V gene is TRBV2, the J gene TRBJ1-5; 11 nucleotides align to TRBD1. The CDR3 runs 18 residues. V was pared by 6 bases and J by 4 bases, with 14 bases of the junction left unmatched. CDR1 SNHLY and CDR2 FYNNEI come from the germline V gene. The DNA for the CDR3 is TGTGCCAGCAGGGGCCCCGTACCGGGACAGGGGGTTAATCAGCCCCAGCATTTT. Amino acid sequence: CASRGPVPGQGVNQPQHF. The full variable domain, in which reference TRBV2 and TRBJ1-5 provide the parts outside the CDR3, is EPEVTQTPSHQVTQMGQEVILRCVPISNHLYFYWYRQILGQKVEFLVSFYNNEISEKSEIFDDQFSVERPDGSNFTLKIRSTKLEDSAMYFCASRGPVPGQGVNQPQHFGDGTRLSIL.

At least ten counts were recorded for this clonotype. The chain carries TRBV28 and TRBJ1-5, with D perhaps TRBD1 (5 bases). This CDR3 is built from 16 residues. CDR1 is MDHEN, CDR2 SYDVKM, per germline. Trimming pared 7 bases from V and 0 bases from J, leaving 16 bases between. The DNA for the CDR3 is TGTGCCAGCACCCAAGGGGTACTATATAGCAATCAGCCCCAGCATTTT. Translating it yields CASTQGVLYSNQPQHF.

This clonotype was counted at least ten times. The chain is built from TRBV20-1 and TRBJ1-3, with D possibly matching TRBD1 (6 bases). This CDR3 is 17 amino acids long. Germline CDR1 DFQATT, CDR2 SNEGSKA (reference sequence). V was cut by 2 bases and J by 3 bases, with 20 bases left in between. The CDR3 bases are TGCAGTGCTAGACCGGCTTGGGGGGGCCGAGGTGGAAACACCATATATTTT. This sequence encodes CSARPAWGGRGGNTIYF.

This chain uses TRBV13 with TRBJ2-7; D may correspond to TRBD1 or TRBD2 (6 bases each). CDR3 length: 15 amino acids. Trimming stripped 5 bases from V and 7 bases from J, with 21 bases between. Germline CDR1 is PRHDT and CDR2 is FYEKMQ (reference sequence). The CDR3 sequence is CASSPPSRGSGEQYF. CDR3 nucleotides: TGTGCCAGCAGCCCACCCAGTAGGGGGAGCGGGGAGCAGTACTTC.

This clonotype was seen only a few times. The V gene is TRBV6-2 or TRBV6-3, the J gene TRBJ2-3; D is unresolved. The CDR3 has 13 residues. V gave up 7 bases and J gave up 0 bases, with 8 bases separating them. Germline V lookup: CDR1 MNHEY, CDR2 SVGEGT. The CDR3 DNA sequence: TGTGCCAGCAAGGCCGAAAGCACAGATACGCAGTATTTT. Amino acids: CASKAESTDTQYF.

This clonotype has a count of ten or more. The CDR3 nucleotides read TGTGCCACCAGCAACACAGGGGGAGGCGAGCAGTACTTC. Its translation: CATSNTGGGEQYF. V and J are TRBV24-1 and TRBJ2-7; 8 bases match TRBD1. The CDR3 length is 13 residues. The V and J ends lost 7 bases and 6 bases, in that order; junction bases with no gene match: 7. Germline values: CDR1 KGHDR, CDR2 SFDVKD.

Many counts were recorded for this clonotype. The chain carries TRBV20-1 and TRBJ2-1; 11 nucleotides match TRBD2. Unmatched junction bases numbered 22, after V lost 6 bases and J lost 6 bases. The germline V gene encodes CDR1 DFQATT and CDR2 SNEGSKA (reference sequence). The CDR3 runs to 19 residues. The CDR3 DNA sequence: TGCAGTGCGGCAGGGGTCCCGGGACTAGCGGATTTAACAGGCAATGAGCAGTTCTTC. Its protein is CSAAGVPGLADLTGNEQFF.

This clonotype has at least ten counts. The chain carries TRBV9 and TRBJ2-2; possible D gene TRBD2, 6 bases. There are 16 residues in the CDR3. V was cut by 1 base and J by 4 bases, with 14 bases left in between. CDR1 and CDR2 (germline): SGDLS, YYNGEE. This CDR3 reads CASSVFSGVRTGELFF. The CDR3 bases are TGTGCCAGCAGCGTATTCTCGGGGGTTCGCACCGGGGAGCTGTTTTTT.

This clonotype showed up just a few times. The chain couples TRBV19 to TRBJ1-1; D is unclear. The CDR3 consists of 15 residues. Germline loops: CDR1 LNHDA, CDR2 SQIVND (reference sequence). With 1 base removed from V and 7 bases from J, the gap between germline ends came to 16 bases. The DNA of the CDR3 is TGTGCCAGTAGTATAGGTGGAGGACCGCGAGGTGAAGCTTTCTTT. As protein: CASSIGGGPRGEAFF.

The rearrangement links TRBV28 to TRBJ1-4; a possible D gene is TRBD1 (5 bases). Germline CDR1 MDHEN, CDR2 SYDVKM. This CDR3 is built from 15 residues. Trimming removed 1 base from V and 3 bases from J, with 9 bases in between. CDR3 in DNA: TGTGCCAGCAGTTTATCTGGGACGGCTAATGAAAAACTGTTTTTT. Its translation: CASSLSGTANEKLFF.

There are many counts of this clonotype. This rearrangement joins TRBV19 to TRBJ1-1; the match to TRBD1 covers 7 bases. This CDR3 comprises 14 residues. Germline V gene sequence: CDR1 LNHDA, CDR2 SQIVND (reference sequence). Trimming cost V 7 bases and J 4 bases; bases outside gene matches: 9. The CDR3 protein is CASTLDRVGTEAFF. The CDR3 nucleotides are TGTGCCAGTACCCTTGACAGGGTAGGCACTGAAGCTTTCTTT. Using reference TRBV19 and TRBJ1-1 for the parts outside the CDR3, the full variable domain is DGGITQSPKYLFRKEGQNVTLSCEQNLNHDAMYWYRQDPGQGLRLIYYSQIVNDFQKGDIAEGYSVSREKKESFPLTVTSAQKNPTAFYLCASTLDRVGTEAFFGQGTRLTVV.

This clonotype was seen ten or more times. This chain links TRBV2 with TRBJ2-3; no clear D. The V end lost 7 bases, the J end lost 3 bases, and 8 bases lay between the germline ends. In germline, CDR1 is SNHLY, CDR2 FYNNEI. The CDR3 extends over 12 amino acids. CDR3 DNA: TGTGCCAGCAAGGGTGAGACAGATACGCAGTATTTT. This translates into CASKGETDTQYF.

This clonotype was seen a handful of times. This rearrangement joins TRBV20-1 to TRBJ2-1; TRBD2 is a possible D gene (6 bases). Germline V gene lookup returns CDR1 DFQATT and CDR2 SNEGSKA (reference sequence). Trimming removed 3 bases from V and 0 bases from J, with 15 bases in between. The CDR3 contains 16 residues. CDR3 nucleotide sequence: TGCAGTGCTAGCTACCGGGACTTTTACTCCTACAATGAGCAGTTCTTC. Residues: CSASYRDFYSYNEQFF.

This clonotype was counted ten times or more. V and J are TRBV20-1 and TRBJ2-5; TRBD1 is a possible D gene (5 bases). The germline CDR1 and CDR2 sequences are DFQATT and SNEGSKA (reference sequence). The V end lost 3 bases, the J end lost 9 bases, and 8 bases lay between the germline ends. The CDR3 runs 10 residues. CDR3 in amino acids: CSASLGAQYF. The CDR3 DNA sequence: TGCAGTGCTAGTCTAGGGGCCCAGTACTTC.

This clonotype was observed a handful of times. The rearrangement uses TRBV11-2 and TRBJ2-1; 9 bases align to TRBD2. CDR1 and CDR2 (germline): SGHAT, FQNNGV. Trimming took 1 base from V and 10 from J; bases not matched to a gene: 5. The CDR3 runs 14 residues. The chain's CDR3 is CASSLGREGEEQFF. The CDR3 nucleotides read TGTGCCAGCAGCTTAGGGCGGGAGGGCGAAGAGCAGTTCTTC.

This chain connects TRBV10-3 to TRBJ2-1; possible D gene TRBD1, 5 bases. Germline V gives CDR1 ENHRY, CDR2 SYGVKD. The length of the CDR3 is 11 residues. Between the trimmed V and J ends, which lost 10 bases and 8 bases, there was a span of 12 bases. CDR3 region: CATAGSDEQFF. The CDR3 coding sequence is TGTGCCACCGCAGGGTCGGATGAGCAGTTCTTC.

This clonotype was seen a few times. The CDR3 sequence: CAKKGNTIYF. CDR3 nucleotide sequence: TGTGCCAAGAAGGGAAACACCATATATTTT. This chain joins TRBV27 and TRBJ1-3; D is unresolved. The germline CDR1 and CDR2 sequences are MNHEY and SMNVEV (reference sequence). The CDR3 spans 10 residues. With 10 bases removed from V and 4 bases from J, the gap between germline ends came to 5 bases.